This T cell receptor (beta chain) was retrieved from a study of T cell responses to AZD1222 COVID-19 vaccine. Deletions cut 5 bases from V and 7 bases from J, with 8 bases between. The CDR3 contains 11 residues. CDR1 is MDHEN, CDR2 SYDVKM, per germline. Data came from immunoSEQ multiplex PCR; TCRdb stores just in-frame clones and leaves some out. Here the sample spans 80,000 to 90,000 clones, about nine tenths being singletons. This receptor was taken from an adult in good health. The rearrangement joins TRBV28 to TRBJ1-2, with D unclear. The starting material was peripheral blood, obtained on day 0 of AZD1222 vaccination. This chain's CDR3 is CASSEEGGYTF. The CDR3 nucleotides read TGTGCCAGCAGTGAGGAGGGTGGCTACACCTTC.